This entry is about one TCR beta chain. The antigen is unknown. The data belong to a study of EBV T-cell therapy then PD-1 blockade in nasopharyngeal carcinoma. Method: immunoSEQ multiplex PCR; TCRdb's copy keeps in-frame clones and lacks some. The sample consists of tens of thousands of clones, 82% of them appearing once. The length of the CDR3 is 13 residues. Trimming cost V 5 bases and J 5 bases; bases outside gene matches: 2. Germline values: CDR1 MNHEY, CDR2 SMNVEV (reference sequence). The treatment denotes: AdE1-LMPpoly-expanded autologous EBV-specific T-cell therapy followed by anti-PD-1 nivolumab.

This sequence was found in a man aged 35-49 years with nasopharyngeal carcinoma. V is TRBV27 and J is TRBJ2-7, with 11 bases aligning to TRBD2. Material: CD8+ T cells from blood, obtained at day -245 from a patient whose treatment included autologous EBV-specific T cells and nivolumab. CDR3 residues: CASSTSGGNEQYF. The DNA of the CDR3 is TGTGCCAGCAGTACTAGCGGGGGCAACGAGCAGTACTTC.